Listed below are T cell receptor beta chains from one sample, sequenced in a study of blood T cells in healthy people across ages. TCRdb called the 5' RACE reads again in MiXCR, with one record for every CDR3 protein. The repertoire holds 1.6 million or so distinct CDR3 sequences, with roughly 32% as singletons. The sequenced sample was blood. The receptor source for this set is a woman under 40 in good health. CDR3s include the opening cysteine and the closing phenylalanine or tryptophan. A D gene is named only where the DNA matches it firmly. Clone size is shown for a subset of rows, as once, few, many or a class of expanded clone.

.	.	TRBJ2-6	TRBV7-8	CASSLRSGASGTNVLTF	TGTGCCAGCAGCTTGCGCTCCGGGGCGTCTGGGACCAACGTCCTGACTTTC
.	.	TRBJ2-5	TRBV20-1	CSAGGTGNKETQYF	TGCAGTGCGGGAGGTACGGGGAACAAAGAGACCCAGTACTTC
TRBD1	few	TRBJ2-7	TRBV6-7	CASTSDLGTGSTYEQYF	TGTGCCAGCACCTCCGATTTGGGGACAGGTTCGACCTACGAGCAGTACTTC
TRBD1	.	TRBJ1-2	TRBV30	CAWSPGTGGDGYTF	TGTGCCTGGAGTCCCGGGACAGGGGGCGATGGCTACACCTTC
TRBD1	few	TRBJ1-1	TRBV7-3	CASSLGTGVGTEAFF	TGTGCCAGCAGCTTAGGGACAGGGGTCGGTACTGAAGCTTTCTTT
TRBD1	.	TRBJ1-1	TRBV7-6	CASSLEEGGEVAFF	TGTGCCAGCAGCTTAGAGGAAGGGGGCGAAGTAGCTTTCTTT
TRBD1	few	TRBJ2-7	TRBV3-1	CASSQRDRVGEQYF	TGTGCCAGCAGCCAAAGGGACAGGGTTGGCGAGCAGTACTTC
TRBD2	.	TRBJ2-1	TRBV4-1	CASSQAAGGGNEQFF	TGCGCCAGCAGCCAGGCTGCGGGAGGTGGCAATGAGCAGTTCTTC
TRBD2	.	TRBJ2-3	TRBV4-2	CATGGAGDGTDTQYF	TGTGCCACCGGGGGGGCGGGAGATGGCACAGATACGCAGTATTTT
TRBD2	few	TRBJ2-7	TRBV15	CATSRGGGVGEQYF	TGTGCCACCAGCAGAGGGGGGGGAGTAGGCGAGCAGTACTTC
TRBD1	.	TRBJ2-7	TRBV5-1	CASSLGASQGALYEQYF	TGCGCCAGCAGCTTGGGGGCAAGCCAGGGGGCACTCTACGAGCAGTACTTC
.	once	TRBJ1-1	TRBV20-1	CSAPGQPEGVTEAFF	TGCAGTGCTCCCGGCCAACCTGAGGGGGTCACTGAAGCTTTCTTT
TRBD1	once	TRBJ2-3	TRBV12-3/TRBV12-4	CASRFSVGQGIISSTDTQYF	TGTGCCAGCAGATTTAGCGTTGGACAGGGAATTATTTCTAGCACAGATACGCAGTATTTT
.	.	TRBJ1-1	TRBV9	CASSARPPTEAFF	TGTGCCAGCAGCGCGAGGCCTCCCACTGAAGCTTTCTTT
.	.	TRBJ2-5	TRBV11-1	CASSFPQGLRETQYF	TGTGCCAGCAGCTTCCCCCAGGGTTTGCGAGAGACCCAGTACTTC
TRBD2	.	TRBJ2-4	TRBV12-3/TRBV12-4	CASSFSPGLAGDNIQYF	TGTGCCAGCAGTTTTAGCCCCGGACTAGCGGGTGATAACATTCAGTACTTC
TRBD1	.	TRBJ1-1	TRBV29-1	CSAPGTGGLRTEAFF	TGCAGCGCCCCAGGGACAGGGGGATTGAGGACTGAAGCTTTCTTT
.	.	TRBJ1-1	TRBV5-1	CASSLAGQGVAFF	TGCGCCAGCAGCCTGGCAGGGCAGGGAGTTGCTTTCTTT
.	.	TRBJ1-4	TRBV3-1	CASSQGWWGRDGNEKLFF	TGTGCCAGCAGCCAAGGGTGGTGGGGCCGGGACGGTAATGAAAAACTGTTTTTT
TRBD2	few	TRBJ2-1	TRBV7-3	CASSLRPGLATTSGNEPFF	TGTGCCAGCAGCTTGAGACCGGGACTAGCGACTACATCAGGGAATGAGCCGTTCTTC
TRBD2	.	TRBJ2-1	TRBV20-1	CSARDGGSGGVYNEQFF	TGCAGTGCTAGAGATGGGGGGAGCGGGGGGGTCTACAATGAGCAGTTCTTC
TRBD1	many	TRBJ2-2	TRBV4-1	CATSDRGNTGELFF	TGCGCTACCTCGGACAGGGGGAACACCGGGGAGCTGTTTTTT
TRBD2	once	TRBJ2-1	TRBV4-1	CASSQGLLADYNEQFF	TGCGCCAGCAGCCAAGGACTACTAGCGGACTACAATGAGCAGTTCTTC
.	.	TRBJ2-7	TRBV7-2	CASSSYHGQSYEQYF	TGTGCCAGCAGCTCATATCATGGACAGTCCTACGAGCAGTACTTC
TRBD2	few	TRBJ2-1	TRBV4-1	CASSQDTSGKYNEQFF	TGCGCCAGCAGCCAAGATACAAGCGGGAAATACAATGAGCAGTTCTTC
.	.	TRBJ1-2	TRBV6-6	CASSTPYNDYTF	TGTGCCAGCTCAACCCCCTATAATGACTACACCTTC
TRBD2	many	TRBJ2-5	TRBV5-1	CASSLAGAQETQYF	TGTGCCAGCAGTTTAGCGGGAGCCCAAGAGACCCAGTACTTC
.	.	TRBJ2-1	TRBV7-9	CASSLERSGHNERFF	TGTGCCAGCAGCTTAGAGAGGTCAGGGCACAATGAGCGGTTCTTC
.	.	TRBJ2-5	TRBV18	CASSPKKETQYF	TGTGCCAGCTCACCCAAGAAGGAGACCCAGTACTTC
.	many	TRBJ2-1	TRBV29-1	CSVVVSGNEQFF	TGCAGCGTTGTAGTTTCCGGGAATGAGCAGTTCTTC
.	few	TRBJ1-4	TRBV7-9	CASSPAGALMGEKLFF	TGTGCCAGCAGCCCTGCCGGAGCCCTAATGGGCGAAAAACTGTTTTTT
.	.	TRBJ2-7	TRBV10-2	CASLGPDGGEQYF	TGCGCCAGCCTTGGCCCAGACGGCGGCGAGCAGTACTTC
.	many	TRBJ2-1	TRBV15	CATSRVGNEQFF	TGTGCCACCAGCAGAGTGGGTAATGAGCAGTTCTTC
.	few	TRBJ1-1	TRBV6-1	CASGAAPLTEAFF	TGTGCCAGCGGGGCAGCACCATTGACTGAAGCTTTCTTT
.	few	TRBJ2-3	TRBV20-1	CIPQPRPLRADTQYF	TGCATCCCCCAGCCGAGGCCACTTAGGGCAGATACGCAGTATTTT
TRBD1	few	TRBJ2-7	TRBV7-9	CASSPPSGDRVYEQYF	TGTGCCAGCAGCCCTCCCAGTGGGGACAGGGTCTACGAGCAGTACTTC
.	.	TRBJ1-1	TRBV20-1	CSARKGSTEAFF	TGCAGTGCCCGGAAGGGGAGCACTGAAGCTTTCTTT
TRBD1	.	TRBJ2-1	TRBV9	CASSVSRQGAPRNEQFF	TGTGCCAGCAGCGTAAGCCGACAGGGGGCTCCTAGGAATGAGCAGTTCTTC
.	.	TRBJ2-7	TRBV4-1	CASSPTLASEYEQYF	TGCGCCAGCAGCCCGACCTTGGCTAGCGAGTACGAGCAGTACTTC
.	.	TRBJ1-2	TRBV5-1	CASSLGQTVANYGYTF	TGCGCCAGCAGCTTGGGACAGACGGTAGCTAACTATGGCTACACCTTC
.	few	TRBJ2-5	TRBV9	CASSVEGRGGETQYF	TGTGCCAGCAGCGTAGAGGGCAGGGGAGGAGAGACCCAGTACTTC
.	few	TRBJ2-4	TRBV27	CASSSTEGLYIQYF	TGTGCCAGCAGTTCTACGGAGGGTCTGTACATTCAGTACTTC
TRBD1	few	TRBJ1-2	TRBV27	CASSSRTGYNYGYTF	TGTGCCAGCAGTTCCAGGACAGGGTATAACTATGGCTACACCTTC
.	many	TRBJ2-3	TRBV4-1	CASSQAEDTQYF	TGCGCCAGCAGCCAAGCGGAGGATACGCAGTATTTT
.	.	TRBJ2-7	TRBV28	CACSPGQLYEQYF	TGTGCCTGCAGCCCCGGACAGCTCTACGAGCAGTACTTC
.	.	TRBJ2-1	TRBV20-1	CSARFDGAWDNEQFF	TGCAGTGCTAGATTTGACGGGGCTTGGGACAATGAGCAGTTCTTC
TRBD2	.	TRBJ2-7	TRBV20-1	CSARDYAGAKYEQYF	TGCAGTGCTAGAGATTATGCGGGAGCAAAATACGAGCAGTACTTC
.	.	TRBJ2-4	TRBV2	CASSRGNGQYF	TGTGCCAGCAGTCGGGGCAACGGGCAGTACTTC
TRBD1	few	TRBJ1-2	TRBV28	CASSSSGTGLGYTF	TGTGCCAGCAGTTCCTCCGGGACAGGGCTTGGCTACACCTTC
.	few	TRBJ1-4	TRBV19	CASTRRQDEKLFF	TGTGCCAGTACCAGGCGCCAGGATGAAAAACTGTTTTTT
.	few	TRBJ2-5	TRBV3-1	CASSQENGETQYF	TGTGCCAGCAGCCAAGAAAACGGAGAGACCCAGTACTTC